The 7 T cell receptor beta chains below come from one sample, sequenced in a study of response to subunit inactivated influenza vaccine. From the RT-PCR reads, TCRdb called clonotypes with MiXCR, one entry per CDR3 protein. The repertoire holds more than 550,000 distinct CDR3 sequences, with about 11% as singletons. The same data also went into a second study, on T cells expressing NK-cell markers. This second study notes: The authors made TCR beta cDNA libraries by 5'RACE template switching. This switching added a universal primer site and UMIs.

The input for sequencing was PBMCs from blood, taken on the day of vaccination. Source of these receptors: a man aged 45-60 years who received an inactivated influenza vaccine.

The genes are TRBV27 and TRBJ2-6, with 9 bases that match TRBD1. V lost 5 bases, J lost 0 bases, and 5 bases stayed unmatched. CDR1 MNHEY and CDR2 SMNVEV come from the germline V gene (reference sequence). The CDR3 has 17 residues. The CDR3 DNA reads as TGTGCCAGCAGTCTCGACAGGGGGATCTCTGGGGCCAACGTCCTGACTTTC. This sequence encodes CASSLDRGISGANVLTF.

The chain uses TRBV2 and TRBJ1-6; D remains ambiguous. Trimming took off 7 bases at V and 14 bases at J, with 15 bases between the two ends. Germline assignment: CDR1 SNHLY and CDR2 FYNNEI. The CDR3 totals 12 residues. CDR3 bases: TGTGCCAGCAAACGGACGGCCTTAGCCCTCCACTTT. Its translation: CASKRTALALHF.

The CDR3 reads CASSLLGFSNQPQHF. CDR3 sequence (DNA): TGTGCCAGCAGCTTACTGGGGTTCAGCAATCAGCCCCAGCATTTT. J is TRBJ1-5 and V is TRBV7-8; the D is unclear. This CDR3 spans 15 amino acids. The V gene's germline CDR1 is SGHVS and CDR2 FQNEAQ. Trimming cost V 2 bases and J 1 base, with 9 bases left between them.

The sample holds many counts of this clonotype. This chain uses TRBV10-3 with TRBJ2-2, with TRBD2 matching 8 bases. The CDR3 is 16 residues long. The J segment lost 0 bases and the V segment lost 11 bases, leaving 11 bases of the junction unmatched. Germline lookup yields CDR1 ENHRY and CDR2 SYGVKD. The CDR3 DNA reads as TGTGCCTCTCGACTAGCGAGTATTTCGAACACCGGGGAGCTGTTTTTT. Its translation: CASRLASISNTGELFF.

This clonotype was seen a handful of times. V usage is TRBV7-9 and J usage is TRBJ2-7; 14 bases line up with TRBD2. The ends lost 4 bases at V and 5 bases at J; junction bases unmatched: 4. CDR3 length: 15 amino acids. Germline V gene data show CDR1 as SEHNR and CDR2 as FQNEAQ (reference sequence). CDR3 residues: CASSSGLAGVNEQYF. The CDR3 bases are TGTGCCAGCAGCTCGGGACTAGCGGGAGTAAACGAGCAGTACTTC.

The rearrangement links TRBV3-1 to TRBJ2-4; D is perhaps TRBD2 (5 bases). Germline V lookup: CDR1 LGHDT, CDR2 YNNKEL (reference sequence). This CDR3 region has 15 residues. The germline V and J ends were trimmed by 1 base and 7 bases, with 14 bases remaining between them. CDR3 sequence (DNA): TGTGCCAGCAGCCAAGTTGAGGGCCCTGGGAACATTCAGTACTTC. Its protein is CASSQVEGPGNIQYF.

This clonotype was seen ten or more times. The rearrangement links TRBV12-3 or TRBV12-4 to TRBJ1-1, with D possibly TRBD1 on 6 matching bases. This CDR3 comprises 14 residues. V shed 4 bases and J shed 1 base, with 10 bases lying between them. The CDR3 DNA reads as TGTGCCAGCAGTTGGGGACAACGGAACACTGAAGCTTTCTTT. As protein: CASSWGQRNTEAFF.